This TCR beta chain was documented in a study of technical replicates of blood from several donors (dated 2017 in TCRdb). Unmatched junction bases come to 6, with V trimmed by 4 bases and J by 6 bases. From the cysteine up to the phenylalanine, the CDR3 has a length of 13 residues. Of the read, only the CDR3 DNA is kept; its 39 bases are in frame from base 1. For CDR1 and CDR2, the germline V gene (reference sequence) lists MNHEY and SMNVEV. Remarks on this clone: The clone's antigen remains unknown. Nothing much larger sits one base from this clone, and base qualities are not available.

The library was produced with the immunoSEQ multiplex PCR assay. TCRdb stores this immuneACCESS table with in-frame sequences only. Part of the clones is absent; in the studies checked, under half of the shortfall reflects unresolved V genes, and no reason is known for the rest. Within this sample are tens of thousands of clones, with 90% to 95% of them counted one time only. About 0.38% of the sample lies in the top ten. The chain is assembled from TRBV27 and TRBJ2-7, with TRBD1 matching 7 junction bases. Material for sequencing was T cells isolated from PBMCs. The clonotype was recovered from a human donor in good health. Read as DNA, the sequence is TGTGCCAGCAGTTCAGACAGGGTCCGCGAGCAGTACTTC. This yields the protein CASSSDRVREQYF.